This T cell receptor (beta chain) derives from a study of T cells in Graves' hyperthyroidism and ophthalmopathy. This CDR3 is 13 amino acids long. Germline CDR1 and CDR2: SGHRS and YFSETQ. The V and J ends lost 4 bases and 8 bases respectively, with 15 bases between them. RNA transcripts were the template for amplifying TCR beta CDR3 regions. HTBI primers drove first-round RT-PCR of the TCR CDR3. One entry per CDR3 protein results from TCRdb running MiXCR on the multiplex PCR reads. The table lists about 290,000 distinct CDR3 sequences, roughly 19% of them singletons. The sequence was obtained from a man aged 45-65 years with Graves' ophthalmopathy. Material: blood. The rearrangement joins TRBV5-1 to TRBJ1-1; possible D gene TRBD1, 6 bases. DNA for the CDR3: TGCGCCAGCAGCACAACAGGGCTGGGAGAAGCTTTCTTT. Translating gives CASSTTGLGEAFF.